The sequence of this T cell receptor beta chain was determined in a study of T cell repertoires in cytomegalovirus infection. In the study overall: CMV epitopes, recently identified HLA-C-restricted and well-studied HLA-B-restricted, were used. CMV infection together with matching HLA type was indicated by public TCR beta signatures.

Concerning this clonotype: Its antigen remains unidentified.

A single record per CDR3 protein comes from TCRdb applying MiXCR to the reads. The data hold around 120,000 distinct CDR3 sequences, with less than 55% observed a single time. Trimming left V 7 bases short and J 2 bases short, with 13 bases between. CDR3 size: 14 residues. Germline CDR1 is LNHDA and CDR2 is SQIVND (reference sequence). The study's findings and limits: Dominating the ex vivo response were HLA-C-restricted CMV-specific TCR beta clonotypes. Public TCR beta family frequency separated CMV-and-HLA carriers, including in an independent cohort.

The receptor's source is a human donor in good health (CMV status not recorded). Some clones in this sample may be carry-over from other donors' samples. The specimen was CD8+ T cells from cultured PBMCs, collected from culture after CMV antigen stimulation. The chain carries TRBV19 and TRBJ2-3; D tentatively reads TRBD1 or TRBD2 (5 bases each). In DNA, the CDR3 is TGTGCCAGTACCTGGGACCTTTTCACAGATACGCAGTATTTT. Its protein product is CASTWDLFTDTQYF. Drawing the rest from reference TRBV19 and TRBJ2-3, the complete variable domain is DGGITQSPKYLFRKEGQNVTLSCEQNLNHDAMYWYRQDPGQGLRLIYYSQIVNDFQKGDIAEGYSVSREKKESFPLTVTSAQKNPTAFYLCASTWDLFTDTQYFGPGTRLTVL.